These 9 T cell receptor beta chains share one sample of origin, sequenced in a study of T cell repertoires in cytomegalovirus infection. One entry per CDR3 protein, called by TCRdb with MiXCR from the reads. The sample yields some 220,000 distinct CDR3 sequences, around an eighth seen once. Sequencing used PBMCs. Receptor source: a human donor in good health (CMV status not recorded). Some clones in this sample may be carry-over from other donors' samples.

This clonotype appeared a few times. This chain connects TRBV6-6 to TRBJ2-7, with D unresolved. V lost 4 bases, J lost 7 bases, and 20 bases lay in between. The CDR3 spans 15 residues. Germline V gene lookup returns CDR1 MNHNY and CDR2 SVGAGI (reference sequence). The CDR3 nucleotides read TGTGCCAGCAGTTCCTACCCGAGACTCCAAGAGGAGCAGTACTTC. Its protein is CASSSYPRLQEEQYF.

The genes are TRBV20-1 and TRBJ1-1; D gene uncertain. Germline-derived CDR1 and CDR2 are DFQATT and SNEGSKA (reference sequence). The CDR3 covers 14 residues. The V end lost 1 base, the J end lost 6 bases, and 15 bases lay between the germline ends. CDR3 in DNA: TGCAGTGCTAGAGCGCACCTTGATGTACCTGAAGCTTTCTTT. It yields the protein CSARAHLDVPEAFF.

At least ten counts were recorded for this clonotype. The chain carries TRBV7-2 and TRBJ1-5; D is perhaps TRBD1 (5 bases). Germline V lookup: CDR1 SGHTA, CDR2 FQGNSA. Trimming removed 5 bases from V and 4 bases from J, with 18 bases in between. The CDR3 totals 16 residues. Here the CDR3 reads CASSPRDPRANQPQHF. As DNA, the CDR3 is TGTGCCAGCAGCCCCCGGGACCCAAGGGCTAATCAGCCCCAGCATTTT.

This clonotype was picked up a small number of times. This sequence joins TRBV6-2 or TRBV6-3 and TRBJ1-1; D might be TRBD1 (5 bases). V lost 2 bases, J lost 8 bases, and 9 bases lay in between. The CDR3 runs to 12 residues. Germline V gene sequence: CDR1 MNHEY, CDR2 SVGEGT. CDR3 in amino acids: CASSYGYREAFF. For the CDR3, the DNA is TGTGCCAGCAGTTACGGCTACAGGGAAGCTTTCTTT.

This clonotype was counted ten times or more. This chain joins TRBV7-2 and TRBJ2-5; weak D call: TRBD2 (5 bases). Trimming removed 5 bases from V and 2 bases from J, with 12 bases in between. Germline CDR1 reads SGHTA; CDR2 reads FQGNSA. The CDR3 is 14 residues long. DNA for the CDR3: TGTGCCAGCAGCCCTCGGGGTAGACAAGAGACCCAGTACTTC. Translated: CASSPRGRQETQYF.

This clonotype showed up just a few times. The rearrangement joins TRBV25-1 to TRBJ2-2; TRBD1 aligns across 9 bases. Germline assignment: CDR1 MGHDK and CDR2 SYGVNS. J was trimmed by 5 bases and V by 7 bases; bases with no gene match: 5. CDR3 size: 14 residues. The CDR3 spells CASMGQGGTGELFF. DNA of the CDR3: TGTGCCAGCATGGGACAGGGAGGAACCGGGGAGCTGTTTTTT.

The gene calls are TRBV5-1 and TRBJ1-2; D not certain. With 1 base removed from V and 3 bases from J, the gap between germline ends came to 13 bases. This CDR3 comprises 15 residues. Germline CDR1 SGHRS, CDR2 YFSETQ. This chain's CDR3 is CASSLTPGSDYGYTF. The CDR3 nucleotides are TGCGCCAGCAGCTTGACTCCAGGCTCGGACTATGGCTACACCTTC.

This clonotype was counted at least ten times. V is TRBV7-2 and J is TRBJ2-1; TRBD2 matches 13 bases. Germline V gene lookup returns CDR1 SGHTA and CDR2 FQGNSA. The CDR3 consists of 19 residues. The V gene end was trimmed by 5 bases and the J gene end by 0 bases; junction bases not matched to a gene: 10. CDR3 nucleotide sequence: TGTGCCAGCAGCCCATACGGGACTAGCGGGATCTTCTCCTACAATGAGCAGTTCTTC. Translation gives CASSPYGTSGIFSYNEQFF.

This clonotype has ten or more counts. This CDR3 is CSASPTSGRENEQFF. The CDR3 DNA is TGCAGTGCTAGTCCCACTAGCGGGAGGGAAAATGAGCAGTTCTTC. The J gene is TRBJ2-1, the V gene TRBV20-1, with 13 bases aligning to TRBD2. Germline CDR1 and CDR2: DFQATT and SNEGSKA (reference sequence). V lost 3 bases to trimming and J lost 7 bases; unmatched junction nucleotides: 6. The CDR3 is made up of 15 amino acids.